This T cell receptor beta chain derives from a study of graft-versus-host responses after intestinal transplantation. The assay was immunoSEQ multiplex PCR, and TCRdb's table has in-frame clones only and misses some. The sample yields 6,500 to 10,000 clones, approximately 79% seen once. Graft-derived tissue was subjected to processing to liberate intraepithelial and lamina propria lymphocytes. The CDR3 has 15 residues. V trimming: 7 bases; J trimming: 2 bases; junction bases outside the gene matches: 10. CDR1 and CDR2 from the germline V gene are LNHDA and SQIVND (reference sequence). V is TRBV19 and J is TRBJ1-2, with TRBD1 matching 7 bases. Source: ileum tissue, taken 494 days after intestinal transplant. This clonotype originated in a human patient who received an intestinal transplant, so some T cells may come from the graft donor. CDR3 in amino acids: CASNQPTGFNYGYTF. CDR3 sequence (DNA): TGTGCCAGTAACCAACCGACAGGGTTCAACTATGGCTACACCTTC.